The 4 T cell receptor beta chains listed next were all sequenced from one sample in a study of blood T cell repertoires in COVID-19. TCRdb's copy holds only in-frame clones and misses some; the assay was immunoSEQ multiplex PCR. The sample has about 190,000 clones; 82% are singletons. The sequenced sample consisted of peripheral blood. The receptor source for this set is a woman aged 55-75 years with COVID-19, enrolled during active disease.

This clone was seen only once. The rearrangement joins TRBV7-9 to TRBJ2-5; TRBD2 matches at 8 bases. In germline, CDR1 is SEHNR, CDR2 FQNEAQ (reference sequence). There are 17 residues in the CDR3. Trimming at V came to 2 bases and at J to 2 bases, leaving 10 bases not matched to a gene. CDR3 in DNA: TGTGCCAGCAGCTTAACCCCCGGGCCTAGCGGGCAAGAGACCCAGTACTTC. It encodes CASSLTPGPSGQETQYF.

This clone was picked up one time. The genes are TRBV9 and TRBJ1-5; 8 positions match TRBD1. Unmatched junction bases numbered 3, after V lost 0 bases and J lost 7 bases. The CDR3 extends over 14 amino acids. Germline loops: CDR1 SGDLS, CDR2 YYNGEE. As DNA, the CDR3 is TGTGCCAGCAGCGTAGGACAGGGGACCCAGCCCCAGCATTTT. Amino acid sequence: CASSVGQGTQPQHF.

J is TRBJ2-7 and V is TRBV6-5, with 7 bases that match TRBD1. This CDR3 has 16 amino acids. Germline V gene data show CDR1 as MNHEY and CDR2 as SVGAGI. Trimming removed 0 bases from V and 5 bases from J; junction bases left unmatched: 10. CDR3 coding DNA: TGTGCCAGCAGTTACTCCGGGCCCGGGACAGTGGACGAGCAGTACTTC. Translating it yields CASSYSGPGTVDEQYF.

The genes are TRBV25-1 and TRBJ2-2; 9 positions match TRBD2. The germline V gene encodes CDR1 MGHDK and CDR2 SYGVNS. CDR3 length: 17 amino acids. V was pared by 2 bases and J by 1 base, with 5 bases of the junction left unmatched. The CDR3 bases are TGTGCCAGCAGTGAAATAAGGACTAGCGAGAACACCGGGGAGCTGTTTTTT. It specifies CASSEIRTSENTGELFF.